This T cell receptor (beta chain) was sequenced for a study of early T cells in non-severe SARS-CoV-2 infection. This clonotype was counted ten times or more. Antigen: not known. TCRdb ran MiXCR on the 5' RACE reads and lists one entry per CDR3 protein. Found here are tens of thousands of distinct CDR3 sequences, around 8.4% of them singletons; the top ten hold under 5.5%. The CDR3 contains 11 residues. From germline, CDR1 is GTSNPN and CDR2 SVGIG (reference sequence). Trimming cost V 5 bases and J 3 bases, with 6 bases left between them. Findings and caveats of the study: Matching with VDJdb favored anti-spike CD8 responses (missing private and CD4 specificities).

The clonotype comes from an adult who was a healthcare worker with PCR-confirmed SARS-CoV-2 infection or an uninfected control (not recorded which). The sample taken for sequencing was whole blood. The V call is TRBV30, the J call TRBJ2-3; D is unresolved. The CDR3 region has the DNA TGTGCCTGGCGTCCAACAGATACGCAGTATTTT. Encoded protein: CAWRPTDTQYF.